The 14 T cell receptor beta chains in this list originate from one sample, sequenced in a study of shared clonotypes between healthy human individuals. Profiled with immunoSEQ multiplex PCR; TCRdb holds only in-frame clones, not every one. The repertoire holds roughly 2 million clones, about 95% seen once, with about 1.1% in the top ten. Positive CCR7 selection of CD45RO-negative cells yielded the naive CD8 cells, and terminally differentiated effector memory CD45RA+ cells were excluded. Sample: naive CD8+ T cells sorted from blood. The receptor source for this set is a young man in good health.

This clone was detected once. The CDR3, as DNA: TGTGCCAGCAGCTTGAAAGGGGGGGTGAGTGAGCAGTACTTC. It yields the protein CASSLKGGVSEQYF. V gene TRBV5-4 combines with J gene TRBJ2-7; tentatively, D is TRBD2 (7 bases). With 1 base removed from V and 7 bases from J, the gap between germline ends came to 15 bases. The CDR3 sequence is 14 residues long. Germline V gives CDR1 SGHNT, CDR2 YYREEE (reference sequence).

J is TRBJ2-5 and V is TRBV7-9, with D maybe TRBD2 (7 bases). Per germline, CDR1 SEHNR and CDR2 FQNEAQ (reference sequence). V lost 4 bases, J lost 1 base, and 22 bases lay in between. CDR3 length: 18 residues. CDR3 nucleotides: TGTGCCAGCAGCTCCGGGTCACCGGCGGGGGCCCTCCAAGAGACCCAGTACTTC. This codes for CASSSGSPAGALQETQYF.

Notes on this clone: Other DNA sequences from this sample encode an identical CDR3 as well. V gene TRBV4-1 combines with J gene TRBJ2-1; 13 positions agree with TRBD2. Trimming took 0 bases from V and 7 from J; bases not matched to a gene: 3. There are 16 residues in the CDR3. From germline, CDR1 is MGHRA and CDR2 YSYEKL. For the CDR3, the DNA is TGCGCCAGCAGCCAAGAAACTAGCGGGGGGGCAAATGAGCAGTTCTTC. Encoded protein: CASSQETSGGANEQFF.

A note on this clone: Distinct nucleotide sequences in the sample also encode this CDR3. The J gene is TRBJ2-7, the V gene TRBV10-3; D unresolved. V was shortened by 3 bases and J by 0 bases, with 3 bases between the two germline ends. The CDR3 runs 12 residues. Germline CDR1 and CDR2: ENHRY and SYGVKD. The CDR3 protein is CAISEDSYEQYF. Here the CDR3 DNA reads TGTGCCATCAGTGAAGACTCCTACGAGCAGTACTTC.

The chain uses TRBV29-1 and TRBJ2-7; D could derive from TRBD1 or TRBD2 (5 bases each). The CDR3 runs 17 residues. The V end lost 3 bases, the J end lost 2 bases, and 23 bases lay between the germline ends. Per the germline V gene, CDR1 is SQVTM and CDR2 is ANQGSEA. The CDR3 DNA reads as TGCAGCGTTGATGGGGAACCCGGGACCCCAAATGCCTACGAGCAGTACTTC. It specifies CSVDGEPGTPNAYEQYF.

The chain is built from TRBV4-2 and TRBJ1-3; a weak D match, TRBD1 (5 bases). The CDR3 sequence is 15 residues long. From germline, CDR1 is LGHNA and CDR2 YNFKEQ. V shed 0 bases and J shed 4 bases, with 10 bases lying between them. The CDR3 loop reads CASSQDPGEGNTIYF. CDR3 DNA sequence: TGTGCCAGCAGCCAAGATCCGGGGGAAGGAAACACCATATATTTT.

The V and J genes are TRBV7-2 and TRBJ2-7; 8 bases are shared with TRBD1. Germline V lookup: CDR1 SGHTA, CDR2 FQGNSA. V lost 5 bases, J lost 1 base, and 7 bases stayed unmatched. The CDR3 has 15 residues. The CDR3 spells CASSPLRGPSYEQYF. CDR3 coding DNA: TGTGCCAGCAGCCCCCTCAGGGGGCCTTCCTACGAGCAGTACTTC.

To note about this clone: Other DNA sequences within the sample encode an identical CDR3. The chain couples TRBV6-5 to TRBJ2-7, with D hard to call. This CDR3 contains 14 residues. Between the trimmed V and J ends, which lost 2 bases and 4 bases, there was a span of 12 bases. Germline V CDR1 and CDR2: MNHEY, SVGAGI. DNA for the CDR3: TGTGCCAGCAGTTACGGGGTGGGAAGTTACGAGCAGTACTTC. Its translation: CASSYGVGSYEQYF.

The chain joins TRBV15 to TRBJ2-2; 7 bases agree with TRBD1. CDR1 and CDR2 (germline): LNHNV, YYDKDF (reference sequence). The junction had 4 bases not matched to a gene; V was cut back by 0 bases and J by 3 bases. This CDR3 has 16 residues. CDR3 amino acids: CATSRDGQVYTGELFF. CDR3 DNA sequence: TGTGCCACCAGCAGAGACGGACAGGTATACACCGGGGAGCTGTTTTTT.

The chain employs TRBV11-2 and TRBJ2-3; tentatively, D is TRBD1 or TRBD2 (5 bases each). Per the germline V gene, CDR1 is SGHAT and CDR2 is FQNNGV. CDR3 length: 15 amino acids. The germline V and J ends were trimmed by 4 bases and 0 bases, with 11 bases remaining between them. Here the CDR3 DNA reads TGTGCCAGCAGCTCGGGACCTTATAGCACAGATACGCAGTATTTT. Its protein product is CASSSGPYSTDTQYF. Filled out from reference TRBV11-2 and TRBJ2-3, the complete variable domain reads EAGVAQSPRYKIIEKRQSVAFWCNPISGHATLYWYQQILGQGPKLLIQFQNNGVVDDSQLPKDRFSAERLKGVDSTLKIQPAKLEDSAVYLCASSSGPYSTDTQYFGPGTRLTVL.

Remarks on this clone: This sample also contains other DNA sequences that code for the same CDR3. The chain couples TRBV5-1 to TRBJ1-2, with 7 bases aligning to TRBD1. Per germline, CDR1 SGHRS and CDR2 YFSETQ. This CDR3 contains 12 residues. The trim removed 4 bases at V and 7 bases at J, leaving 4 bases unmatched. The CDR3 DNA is TGCGCCAGCAGCGGCGACAGGGCTGGCTACACCTTC. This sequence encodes CASSGDRAGYTF.

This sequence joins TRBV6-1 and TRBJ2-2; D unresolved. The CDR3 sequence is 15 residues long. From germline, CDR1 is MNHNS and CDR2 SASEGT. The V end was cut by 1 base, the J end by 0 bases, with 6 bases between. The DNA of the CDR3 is TGTGCCAGCAGTGAAGTCCGGTCGAACACCGGGGAGCTGTTTTTT. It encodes CASSEVRSNTGELFF.

The CDR3 loop is CAWSHGITTNEKLFF. CDR3 coding DNA: TGTGCCTGGAGTCACGGAATTACAACTAATGAAAAACTGTTTTTT. The chain recombines TRBV30 with TRBJ1-4; the D is unclear. Germline assignment: CDR1 GTSNPN and CDR2 SVGIG (reference sequence). V was pared by 2 bases and J by 0 bases, with 10 bases between. The CDR3 covers 15 residues.

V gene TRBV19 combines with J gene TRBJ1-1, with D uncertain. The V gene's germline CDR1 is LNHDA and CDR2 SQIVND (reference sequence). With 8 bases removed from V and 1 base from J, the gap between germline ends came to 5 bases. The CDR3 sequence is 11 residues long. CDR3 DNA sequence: TGTGCCAGTGTAGAGAACACTGAAGCTTTCTTT. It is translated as CASVENTEAFF.